Each of the 13 T cell receptor beta chains below was sequenced from the same sample in a study of control samples from healthy donors and cancer patients. Sequencing was performed with immunoSEQ multiplex PCR; in TCRdb, only in-frame clones are kept and a portion is missing. The sample has tens of thousands of clones, over 80% seen once. The specimen sequenced was blood. All receptors come from a man aged 25-45 years in good health.

The rearrangement links TRBV7-9 to TRBJ1-2; a weak D match, TRBD1 (5 bases). Germline CDR1 and CDR2: SEHNR and FQNEAQ (reference sequence). Trimming left V 5 bases short and J 8 bases short, with 18 bases between. This CDR3 is built from 14 residues. The CDR3 region has the DNA TGTGCCAGCAGCCTTGGGGAGGGGTTTATAGGCTACACCTTC. It yields the protein CASSLGEGFIGYTF.

The rearrangement links TRBV10-1 to TRBJ2-1; the D is unclear. This CDR3 is built from 16 residues. CDR1 is WNHNN and CDR2 is SYGVQD in the germline V gene (reference sequence). V lost 0 bases to trimming and J lost 5 bases, with 14 bases between them. The DNA of the CDR3 is TGCGCCAGCAGTGAGTCGCCAACAGATTTTAACAATGAGCAGTTCTTC. Translation gives CASSESPTDFNNEQFF.

V gene TRBV4-2 combines with J gene TRBJ2-7; 7 bases fit TRBD1. The CDR3 is 14 amino acids. The germline gives CDR1 LGHNA, CDR2 YNFKEQ. Trimming cost V 1 base and J 3 bases; bases outside gene matches: 3. CDR3 sequence (DNA): TGTGCCAGCAGCCAAGGGGACAGCCGCTACGAGCAGTACTTC. Translation: CASSQGDSRYEQYF.

This clone showed up just a few times. The rearrangement links TRBV18 to TRBJ1-1; no clear D. Trimming took off 6 bases at V and 2 bases at J, with 10 bases between the two ends. CDR3 size: 13 residues. CDR1 is KGHSH, CDR2 LQKENI, per germline. The CDR3 reads CASSEHSNTEAFF. The CDR3 DNA follows: TGTGCCAGCTCGGAGCACAGTAACACTGAAGCTTTCTTT.

This rearrangement joins TRBV5-6 to TRBJ2-7, with D uncertain. The CDR3 covers 11 residues. Germline CDR1 reads SGHDT; CDR2 reads YYEEEE. V was pared by 1 base and J by 5 bases, with 4 bases between. The CDR3 DNA sequence: TGTGCCAGCAGCTTGCTCCACGAGCAGTACTTC. Its translation: CASSLLHEQYF.

The V and J genes are TRBV19 and TRBJ1-6, with TRBD1 matching over 11 bases. The CDR3 totals 17 residues. The V gene end was trimmed by 4 bases and the J gene end by 7 bases; junction bases not matched to a gene: 9. CDR1 and CDR2 from the germline V gene are LNHDA and SQIVND (reference sequence). The CDR3 DNA reads as TGTGCCAGTAGTACGACCTTTGGACAGGGGGCAAATTCACCCCTCCACTTT. Protein product: CASSTTFGQGANSPLHF.

The V call is TRBV28, the J call TRBJ2-7, with D unclear. V lost 7 bases, J lost 1 base, and 29 bases lay in between. CDR1 and CDR2 (germline): MDHEN, SYDVKM. The CDR3 consists of 19 residues. Here the CDR3 reads CASNSPRRAARERSYEQYF. The CDR3 DNA is TGTGCCAGCAATTCACCTCGTCGGGCCGCTCGAGAAAGGTCCTACGAGCAGTACTTC.

This chain links TRBV7-9 with TRBJ2-3; a weak D match, TRBD2 (7 bases). From germline, CDR1 is SEHNR and CDR2 FQNEAQ (reference sequence). Between the trimmed V and J ends, which lost 1 base and 5 bases, there was a span of 16 bases. CDR3 size: 16 residues. This CDR3 is CASSLGAGAKVDTQYF. For the CDR3, the DNA is TGTGCCAGCAGCTTAGGGGCGGGGGCCAAGGTAGATACGCAGTATTTT.

The gene calls are TRBV2 and TRBJ1-5; no reliable D call. This CDR3 is built from 16 residues. Germline-derived CDR1 and CDR2 are SNHLY and FYNNEI. The V end lost 7 bases, the J end lost 7 bases, and 23 bases lay between the germline ends. The CDR3 loop is CASTDDGGLIGQPQHF. Written as DNA, the CDR3 is TGTGCCAGCACAGACGATGGAGGGTTGATCGGACAGCCCCAGCATTTT. Full variable domain (remainder filled in from reference TRBV2 and TRBJ1-5): EPEVTQTPSHQVTQMGQEVILRCVPISNHLYFYWYRQILGQKVEFLVSFYNNEISEKSEIFDDQFSVERPDGSNFTLKIRSTKLEDSAMYFCASTDDGGLIGQPQHFGDGTRLSIL.

This clone was found once. The rearrangement links TRBV6-5 to TRBJ2-2; D is undetermined. Germline lookup yields CDR1 MNHEY and CDR2 SVGAGI. Trimming took 0 bases from V and 6 from J, leaving 5 bases between them. The CDR3 has 13 residues. In DNA, the CDR3 is TGTGCCAGCAGTTACTCGGTGGCCGGGGAGCTGTTTTTT. It specifies CASSYSVAGELFF.

CDR3 loop: CASSPRTGGRGTEAFF. Here the CDR3 DNA reads TGTGCCAGTAGTCCTAGGACAGGGGGCAGAGGCACTGAAGCTTTCTTT. The chain has TRBV19 and TRBJ1-1, with 11 nucleotides matching TRBD1. The V gene end was trimmed by 5 bases and the J gene end by 4 bases; junction bases not matched to a gene: 9. The CDR3 loop spans 16 amino acids. From germline, CDR1 is LNHDA and CDR2 SQIVND (reference sequence).

This sequence joins TRBV5-6 and TRBJ1-1, with D hard to call. CDR1 is SGHDT and CDR2 is YYEEEE in the germline V gene. V was trimmed by 3 bases and J by 6 bases, leaving 18 bases between them. This CDR3 contains 15 residues. The CDR3 sequence: CASSSYQVGGSEAFF. CDR3 sequence (DNA): TGTGCCAGCAGCTCGTACCAGGTTGGTGGCTCTGAAGCTTTCTTT.

V is TRBV5-4 and J is TRBJ2-2, with unresolved D. Trimming took off 1 base at V and 5 bases at J, with 6 bases between the two ends. The CDR3 extends over 13 amino acids. The germline V gene encodes CDR1 SGHNT and CDR2 YYREEE (reference sequence). The CDR3 DNA sequence: TGTGCCAGCAGCTTGTTGGCGACCGGGGAGCTGTTTTTT. It yields the protein CASSLLATGELFF.